The next 19 T cell receptor beta chains were all read from a single sample in a study of T cell repertoires in cytomegalovirus infection. Their antigen targets remain unknown. TCRdb ran MiXCR on the reads and lists one entry per CDR3 protein. In the table there are 300,000 to 400,000 distinct CDR3 sequences, roughly 28% of which are singletons. This material consisted of cultured PBMCs, taken from culture after CMV antigen stimulation. These receptors all stem from a human donor in good health (CMV status not recorded). Some clones in this sample may be carry-over from other donors' samples.

This clonotype showed up many times. The chain links TRBV9 to TRBJ2-2, with 7 bases aligning to TRBD2. The CDR3 totals 16 residues. Per the germline V gene, CDR1 is SGDLS and CDR2 is YYNGEE. The J segment lost 5 bases and the V segment lost 3 bases, leaving 10 bases of the junction unmatched. The CDR3: CASSGAATSRTGELFF. The DNA for the CDR3 is TGTGCCAGCAGCGGGGCGGCGACTAGCAGGACCGGGGAGCTGTTTTTT.

This clonotype came up a few times. The chain joins TRBV6-1 to TRBJ2-6; no firm D call. The CDR3 sequence is 17 residues long. V lost 1 base and J lost 0, with 10 bases in between. Germline V gene lookup returns CDR1 MNHNS and CDR2 SASEGT. CDR3 coding DNA: TGTGCCAGCAGTGAAGGGACGATCAGCTCTGGGGCCAACGTCCTGACTTTC. The encoded protein is CASSEGTISSGANVLTF.

To note about this clonotype: The germline gene is not matched at one end of the junction; a read error may be the cause. This chain joins TRBV7-7 and TRBJ2-7, with TRBD1 as a possible D gene (6 bases). CDR1 is SSHAT and CDR2 is FNYEAQ in the germline V gene (reference sequence). This CDR3 spans 14 amino acids. CDR3 residues: CASSRGGQHYEQYF. CDR3 in DNA: TGTGCTAGCAGCCGTGGGGGACAACACTACGAGCAGTACTTC.

In its sample, this clonotype was seen a few times. This chain connects TRBV28 to TRBJ2-7; TRBD1 matches 8 bases. CDR1 and CDR2 from the germline V gene are MDHEN and SYDVKM. V was pared by 6 bases and J by 6 bases, with 13 bases of the junction left unmatched. The CDR3 is 15 amino acids. In DNA form, the CDR3 reads TGTGCCAGCAGCCTGACAGGGGCGACCGGTTTCGAGCAGTACTTC. Translating gives CASSLTGATGFEQYF.

The V call is TRBV7-3, the J call TRBJ2-3, with 7 bases matching TRBD1. The J segment lost 2 bases and the V segment lost 6 bases, leaving 5 bases of the junction unmatched. In germline, CDR1 is SGHTA, CDR2 FQGTGA. The CDR3 runs 14 residues. CDR3 sequence reads: CASSPQGVTDTQYF. As DNA, the CDR3 is TGTGCCAGCAGTCCTCAGGGGGTCACAGATACGCAGTATTTT.

This sequence joins TRBV20-1 and TRBJ2-3, with 11 bases lining up with TRBD2. Germline CDR1 reads DFQATT; CDR2 reads SNEGSKA (reference sequence). J was trimmed by 2 bases and V by 3 bases; bases with no gene match: 13. The CDR3 is 18 residues long. CDR3 region: CSARLSSSSGGLTDTQYF. CDR3 DNA sequence: TGCAGTGCTAGGCTTTCATCTTCTAGCGGGGGGCTCACAGATACGCAGTATTTT.

The gene calls are TRBV5-4 and TRBJ2-2; D could derive from TRBD1 or TRBD2 (5 bases each). The CDR3 runs 15 residues. CDR1 is SGHNT and CDR2 is YYREEE in the germline V gene (reference sequence). The germline V and J ends were trimmed by 4 bases and 7 bases, with 17 bases remaining between them. This CDR3 is CASSPIEMGVGELFF. DNA of the CDR3: TGTGCCAGCAGCCCCATTGAGATGGGGGTCGGGGAGCTGTTTTTT.

The chain links TRBV10-3 to TRBJ1-2, with 9 bases identical to TRBD1. The CDR3 is 17 amino acids. Germline V gene sequence: CDR1 ENHRY, CDR2 SYGVKD. Trimming at V came to 3 bases and at J to 5 bases, leaving 13 bases not matched to a gene. The DNA of the CDR3 is TGTGCCATCAGTGATTCCCCCTCACAGGGGGCATGGTATGGCTACACCTTC. Translation gives CAISDSPSQGAWYGYTF.

The gene calls are TRBV5-6 and TRBJ2-2; D assignment may be TRBD1 or TRBD2 (5 bases each). CDR3 length: 15 residues. The V and J ends lost 2 bases and 0 bases respectively, with 8 bases between them. Germline V gene sequence: CDR1 SGHDT, CDR2 YYEEEE. The CDR3 coding sequence is TGTGCCAGCAGCTTCGGGGCCTCGAACACCGGGGAGCTGTTTTTT. It specifies CASSFGASNTGELFF.

The chain joins TRBV28 to TRBJ2-7; 8 nucleotides match TRBD1. There are 13 residues in the CDR3. Per the germline V gene, CDR1 is MDHEN and CDR2 is SYDVKM. The V and J ends lost 6 bases and 4 bases, in that order; junction bases with no gene match: 5. In DNA form, the CDR3 reads TGTGCCAGCAGGCCAGGGGGCTGGTACGAGCAGTACTTC. Its translation: CASRPGGWYEQYF.

In this sample, this clonotype turned up many times. J is TRBJ2-1 and V is TRBV7-3; D not resolved. The CDR3 consists of 14 residues. Germline-derived CDR1 and CDR2 are SGHTA and FQGTGA. With 5 bases removed from V and 3 bases from J, the gap between germline ends came to 11 bases. CDR3 residues: CASSPHIGYNEQFF. The CDR3 DNA is TGTGCCAGCAGCCCCCATATAGGCTACAATGAGCAGTTCTTC.

V gene TRBV11-3 combines with J gene TRBJ1-1; 7 bases line up with TRBD1. J lost 3 bases, V lost 5 bases, and 0 bases had no gene match. This CDR3 contains 12 residues. The germline V gene has CDR1 SGHNT and CDR2 YENEEA. The chain's CDR3 is CASSQGDTEAFF. In DNA form, the CDR3 reads TGTGCCAGCAGCCAGGGGGACACTGAAGCTTTCTTT.

The rearrangement links TRBV6-6 to TRBJ2-5; TRBD1 aligns across 7 bases. V shed 7 bases, J shed 5 bases, and the junction held 10 bases outside the gene matches. The germline V gene encodes CDR1 MNHNY and CDR2 SVGAGI (reference sequence). The CDR3 contains 14 residues. The CDR3 nucleotides are TGTGCCAGCACGCTCGGACAGGCGAGCGAGACCCAGTACTTC. This gives the protein CASTLGQASETQYF.

The chain joins TRBV4-3 to TRBJ2-3, with D unclear. The V and J ends lost 1 base and 2 bases respectively, with 10 bases between them. The CDR3 runs to 15 residues. Germline V gives CDR1 LGHNA, CDR2 YSLEER. The CDR3: CASSQGWLNTDTQYF. CDR3 DNA sequence: TGCGCCAGCAGCCAAGGGTGGCTGAACACAGATACGCAGTATTTT.

This rearrangement joins TRBV5-5 to TRBJ2-2; D ambiguous. This CDR3 comprises 15 residues. V was pared by 4 bases and J by 2 bases, with 12 bases between. Germline V gene lookup returns CDR1 SGHKS and CDR2 YYEKEE (reference sequence). The CDR3 bases are TGTGCCAGCAGCCGACCCGGCCTCAACACCGGGGAGCTGTTTTTT. As protein: CASSRPGLNTGELFF.

V and J are TRBV2 and TRBJ2-3; the match to TRBD2 covers 9 bases. Germline assignment: CDR1 SNHLY and CDR2 FYNNEI. CDR3 size: 14 residues. The J segment lost 6 bases and the V segment lost 3 bases, leaving 4 bases of the junction unmatched. CDR3 amino acids: CASSEGTSMDTQYF. CDR3 bases: TGTGCCAGCAGTGAGGGGACTAGCATGGATACGCAGTATTTT.

A few counts support this clonotype. This chain uses TRBV19 with TRBJ2-1, with 7 bases fitting TRBD2. Germline V gene data show CDR1 as LNHDA and CDR2 as SQIVND (reference sequence). The J segment lost 2 bases and the V segment lost 10 bases, leaving 5 bases of the junction unmatched. This CDR3 contains 13 residues. CDR3 sequence: CATQRETYNEQFF. CDR3 in DNA: TGTGCCACCCAGCGGGAAACCTACAATGAGCAGTTCTTC.

This clonotype was observed a few times. This sequence joins TRBV4-2 and TRBJ1-6; D ambiguous. This CDR3 is 16 amino acids long. Looked up from germline, CDR1 is LGHNA and CDR2 is YNFKEQ. Trimming took off 0 bases at V and 5 bases at J, with 11 bases between the two ends. The CDR3 DNA follows: TGTGCCAGCAGCCAAGATAGGTACAGCAATAATTCACCCCTCCACTTT. Protein: CASSQDRYSNNSPLHF.

At least ten counts were recorded for this clonotype. This chain links TRBV7-9 with TRBJ2-1; D gene uncertain. The V end lost 5 bases, the J end lost 3 bases, and 11 bases lay between the germline ends. The CDR3 loop spans 14 amino acids. Per the germline V gene, CDR1 is SEHNR and CDR2 is FQNEAQ (reference sequence). For the CDR3, the DNA is TGTGCCAGCAGCCAGCAGGCCATCTACAATGAGCAGTTCTTC. Protein: CASSQQAIYNEQFF.